This T cell receptor (beta chain) derives from a study of blood T cell repertoires in COVID-19. Study details: Sites across the United States, Italy and Spain contributed samples from acute and convalescent COVID-19.

Data came from immunoSEQ multiplex PCR; TCRdb stores just in-frame clones and leaves some out. The sample records 140,000 to 150,000 clones, about nine tenths being singletons. V was shortened by 1 base and J by 1 base, with 11 bases between the two germline ends. The CDR3 runs to 16 residues. The germline CDR1 and CDR2 sequences are MNHNS and SASEGT. A PCR-confirmed or clinician-diagnosed COVID-19 case had contacted exposed participants within 2 weeks of entry. The source is a woman in her thirties or forties who had been exposed to COVID-19. Sequenced input: PBMCs or T cells enriched from blood (not recorded which). The chain links TRBV6-1 to TRBJ1-3; D might be TRBD1 (6 bases). In DNA form, the CDR3 reads TGTGCCAGCAGTGAAGTCCCCACAGGGTCTGGAAACACCATATATTTT. It specifies CASSEVPTGSGNTIYF.